Described below is a single TCR beta chain sequence and its context. The data stem from a study of T cell changes during pregnancy in multiple sclerosis. TCRdb keeps only in-frame clones here, not all; method: immunoSEQ multiplex PCR. The table includes 70,000 to 80,000 clones, about nine tenths detected once. The material was peripheral blood, obtained before pregnancy. The TCR comes from a female donor with multiple sclerosis, enrolled in a pregnancy study.

Written as DNA, the CDR3 is TGTGCCAGCAGACTGCCTTACCCCCGGTCGGGACAGGAGGCCTACGAGCAGTACTTC. It encodes CASRLPYPRSGQEAYEQYF. The J gene is TRBJ2-7, the V gene TRBV21-1; the table's TRBD1 call for D was not verified on the DNA. TRBV21-1 is listed as a pseudogene. The CDR3 extends over 19 amino acids.